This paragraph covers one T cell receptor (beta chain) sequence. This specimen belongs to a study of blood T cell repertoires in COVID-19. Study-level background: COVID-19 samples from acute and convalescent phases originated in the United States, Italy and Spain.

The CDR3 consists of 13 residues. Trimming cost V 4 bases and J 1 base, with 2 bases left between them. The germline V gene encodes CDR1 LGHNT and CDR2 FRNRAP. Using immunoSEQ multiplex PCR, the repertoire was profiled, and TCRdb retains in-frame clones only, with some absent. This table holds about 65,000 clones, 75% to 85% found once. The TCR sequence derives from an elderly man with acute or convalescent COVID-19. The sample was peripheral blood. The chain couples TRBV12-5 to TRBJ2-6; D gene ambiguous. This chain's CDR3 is CASGSSGANVLTF. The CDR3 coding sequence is TGTGCTAGTGGTTCTTCTGGGGCCAACGTCCTGACTTTC.